Given below is one T cell receptor (beta chain) in context. This CDR3 region has 14 residues. The germline V gene has CDR1 SGHNT and CDR2 YYREEE (reference sequence). Between the trimmed V and J ends, which lost 5 bases and 1 base, there was a span of 12 bases. The entry originates in a study of OX40 agonist ivuxolimab in advanced cancers. Sequenced by immunoSEQ multiplex PCR; TCRdb stores in-frame clones only, minus some. The table lists approximately 60,000 clones, around 90% of them singletons. The chain is built from TRBV5-4 and TRBJ1-1; D call uncertain. This sequence was found in an adult with an advanced solid tumor such as melanoma, head and neck, liver or kidney cancer. The sequenced sample was CD4+ or CD8+ T cells sorted from blood, obtained in a trial of the OX40 agonist ivuxolimab. Here the CDR3 reads CASRQSWANTEAFF. The CDR3 DNA reads as TGTGCCAGCAGGCAAAGTTGGGCGAACACTGAAGCTTTCTTT. The complete variable domain, with remaining parts taken from reference TRBV5-4 and TRBJ1-1, reads ETGVTQSPTHLIKTRGQQVTLRCSSQSGHNTVSWYQQALGQGPQFIFQYYREEENGRGNFPPRFSGLQFPNYSSELNVNALELDDSALYLCASRQSWANTEAFFGQGTRLTVV.